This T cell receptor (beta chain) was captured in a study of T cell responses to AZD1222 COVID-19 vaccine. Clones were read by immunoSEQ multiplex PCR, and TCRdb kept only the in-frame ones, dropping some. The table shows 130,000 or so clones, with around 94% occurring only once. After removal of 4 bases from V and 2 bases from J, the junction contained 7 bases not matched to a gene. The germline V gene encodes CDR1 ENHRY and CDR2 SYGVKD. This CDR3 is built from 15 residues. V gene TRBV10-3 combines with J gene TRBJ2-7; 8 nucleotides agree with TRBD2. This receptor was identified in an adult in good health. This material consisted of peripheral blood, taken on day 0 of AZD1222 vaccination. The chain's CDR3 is CAISATSALTYEQYF. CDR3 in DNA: TGTGCCATCAGTGCGACTAGCGCCCTAACCTACGAGCAGTACTTC.